What follows are 5 T cell receptor beta chains derived from one specimen sequenced in a study of T cell repertoires in cytomegalovirus infection (dated by TCRdb to the late 2010s). The reads were generated on an Illumina HiSeq 1500. The public reads were run again by TCRdb, first through fastp at Q25 and then through MiXCR, and only productive beta chains were kept. Rows merge per CDR3 protein into single entries with the most common DNA and genes. Across this sample there are some 450,000 distinct CDR3 sequences, with approximately 31% seen only once. Roughly 13% of the sample is held by the ten biggest clonotypes. The sample was PBMCs. Receptors were obtained from a human donor in good health (CMV status not recorded). Some clones in this sample may be carry-over from other donors' samples.

This clonotype has a count of ten or more. J is TRBJ2-1 and V is TRBV7-8; 8 bases map to TRBD2. The CDR3 runs to 15 residues. Per the germline V gene, CDR1 is SGHVS and CDR2 is FQNEAQ. Germline trimming cut 1 base from V and 7 bases from J; bases unmatched to any gene: 6. CDR3 nucleotide sequence: TGTGCCAGCAGCTTAGACCTAGCGGGCCGAAATGAGCAGTTCTTC. Amino acids: CASSLDLAGRNEQFF.

This clonotype appeared a few times. The CDR3 sequence: CASSSGTANYGYTF. DNA for the CDR3: TGTGCCAGCAGCTCAGGGACAGCTAACTATGGCTACACCTTC. The chain joins TRBV5-5 to TRBJ1-2, with 7 positions matching TRBD1. The CDR3 is made up of 14 amino acids. V lost 3 bases, J lost 0 bases, and 2 bases stayed unmatched. CDR1 and CDR2 from the germline V gene are SGHKS and YYEKEE (reference sequence).

This clonotype has a handful of counts. The chain joins TRBV25-1 to TRBJ1-6, with TRBD1 identical over 7 bases. J lost 3 bases, V lost 3 bases, and 5 bases had no gene match. The CDR3 is 16 amino acids. The germline gives CDR1 MGHDK, CDR2 SYGVNS. CDR3 amino acids: CASSDTGTVYNSPLHF. The DNA for the CDR3 is TGTGCCAGCAGTGATACCGGGACAGTCTATAATTCACCCCTCCACTTT.

About this clonotype itself: One end of the junction is discordant with germline, which a read error may explain. The rearrangement joins TRBV7-8 to TRBJ2-7; D might be TRBD2 (5 bases). This CDR3 region has 16 residues. Germline V gene lookup returns CDR1 SGHVS and CDR2 FQNEAQ. This CDR3 is CACSAGGLWLFDEQYF. As DNA, the CDR3 is TGTGCCTGCAGCGCAGGAGGTTTGTGGCTGTTTGACGAGCAGTACTTC.

J is TRBJ2-7 and V is TRBV6-5; 8 positions agree with TRBD2. The germline V gene encodes CDR1 MNHEY and CDR2 SVGAGI. The length of the CDR3 is 14 residues. With V trimmed by 6 bases and J by 2 bases, 6 bases remained unmatched. CDR3 DNA sequence: TGTGCCAGCAGGAGCGGGGGCCAAGCCTACGAGCAGTACTTC. As protein: CASRSGGQAYEQYF.